One and the same sample provided the 30 T cell receptor beta chains below, sequenced in a study of vaccination and CD4 T cells after COVID-19. Their specific antigens are unknown. Cultured CD4+ T cell DNA underwent sequencing with the Oncomine TCR Beta short-read assay. TCRdb re-analysed the PCR reads in MiXCR, keeping a single row per CDR3 protein. This repertoire shows 15,000 to 20,000 distinct CDR3 sequences, around 58% found once; its top ten account for roughly 9.4%. The treatment is: roughly 10-day PBMC culture with coronavirus spike peptide pools or control peptides (ViraFEST assay). The specimen was CD4+ T cells from blood, cultured in vitro. The receptors stem from a human donor who had recovered from COVID-19.

The chain combines TRBV7-6 with TRBJ2-7; D ambiguous. This CDR3 region has 13 residues. The V gene's germline CDR1 is SGHVS and CDR2 FNYEAQ. V lost 4 bases and J lost 5, with 12 bases in between. The CDR3 loop is CASSSRPRDEQYF. The CDR3 region has the DNA TGTGCCAGCAGCTCGAGGCCCCGCGACGAGCAGTACTTC.

This clonotype was seen a handful of times. J is TRBJ2-7 and V is TRBV19; D might be TRBD2 (5 bases). V was clipped by 1 base and J by 3 bases, with 10 bases between them. This CDR3 comprises 14 residues. Per the germline V gene, CDR1 is LNHDA and CDR2 is SQIVND (reference sequence). The DNA for the CDR3 is TGTGCCAGTAGTATAGGGTATCGGGGCTACGAGCAGTACTTC. It encodes CASSIGYRGYEQYF.

The chain combines TRBV6-1 with TRBJ2-5; D possibly uses TRBD1 or TRBD2 (5 bases each). Germline V gene data show CDR1 as MNHNS and CDR2 as SASEGT. This CDR3 region has 14 residues. Trimming took off 6 bases at V and 4 bases at J, with 15 bases between the two ends. The CDR3 sequence is CASRGTLLTETQYF. As DNA, the CDR3 is TGTGCCAGCAGAGGGACCCTCCTTACAGAGACCCAGTACTTC.

The chain links TRBV2 to TRBJ2-5; perhaps TRBD1 as D (6 bases). Germline CDR1 reads SNHLY; CDR2 reads FYNNEI. V dropped 3 bases and J dropped 5 bases, with 7 bases sitting between them. The CDR3 is made up of 12 amino acids. The CDR3 DNA is TGTGCCAGCAGTGATAGGGGGGAGACCCAGTACTTC. Amino acids: CASSDRGETQYF.

The chain is built from TRBV6-1 and TRBJ1-5, with 7 bases matching TRBD1. The CDR3 contains 17 residues. Germline assignment: CDR1 MNHNS and CDR2 SASEGT. Unmatched junction bases numbered 11, after V lost 6 bases and J lost 0 bases. The CDR3 region is CASSSLGGGISNQPQHF. In DNA, the CDR3 is TGTGCCAGCAGCTCTTTGGGAGGGGGCATTAGCAATCAGCCCCAGCATTTT.

The chain joins TRBV7-8 to TRBJ1-5; D possibly corresponds to TRBD1 (5 bases). CDR3 length: 16 residues. Germline CDR1 and CDR2: SGHVS and FQNEAQ. The V gene lost 1 base and the J gene lost 4 bases, with 14 bases spanning the gap. Written as DNA, the CDR3 is TGTGCCAGCAGCTTAGGACACCGGGGGAATAATCAGCCCCAGCATTTT. Amino acids: CASSLGHRGNNQPQHF.

This clonotype turned up a few times. CDR3 sequence (DNA): TGCAGCGGACAGTACGGTGACTATGGCTACACCTTC. It codes for CSGQYGDYGYTF. The chain has TRBV29-1 and TRBJ1-2; a weak D match, TRBD1 (5 bases). The CDR3 has 12 residues. CDR1 is SQVTM, CDR2 ANQGSEA, per germline. Deletions cut 7 bases from V and 3 bases from J, with 12 bases between.

This clonotype showed up just a few times. V usage is TRBV6-1 and J usage is TRBJ2-2; TRBD1 matches 9 bases. CDR1 and CDR2 (germline): MNHNS, SASEGT. The CDR3 loop spans 15 amino acids. Germline trimming cut 6 bases from V and 1 base from J; bases unmatched to any gene: 3. CDR3 sequence (DNA): TGTGCCAGCAGCCCGGGACAGGGGAACACCGGGGAGCTGTTTTTT. Protein sequence: CASSPGQGNTGELFF.

The rearrangement joins TRBV9 to TRBJ2-2; D gene ambiguous. Trimming took off 0 bases at V and 5 bases at J, with 5 bases between the two ends. Per germline, CDR1 SGDLS and CDR2 YYNGEE. CDR3 length: 13 amino acids. The CDR3 protein is CASSVDETGELFF. The CDR3 DNA is TGTGCCAGCAGCGTAGACGAAACCGGGGAGCTGTTTTTT.

This chain links TRBV28 with TRBJ1-2, with D unresolved. This CDR3 comprises 12 residues. V lost 9 bases and J 0 bases, leaving 8 bases between the germline ends. Germline V gene data show CDR1 as MDHEN and CDR2 as SYDVKM. DNA for the CDR3: TGTGCCAGTAGGATCACTAACTATGGCTACACCTTC. It yields the protein CASRITNYGYTF.

For the CDR3, the DNA is TGTGCCAGCAGTGCATTCTCCTACGAGCAGTACTTC. Protein: CASSAFSYEQYF. The genes are TRBV6-1 and TRBJ2-7; D unresolved. Trimming pared 4 bases from V and 0 bases from J, leaving 4 bases between. This CDR3 is built from 12 residues. Looked up from germline, CDR1 is MNHNS and CDR2 is SASEGT.

The chain combines TRBV30 with TRBJ2-7, with D uncertain. The CDR3 contains 14 residues. The V end was cut by 0 bases, the J end by 9 bases, with 18 bases between. The germline V gene encodes CDR1 GTSNPN and CDR2 SVGIG (reference sequence). This CDR3 is CAWSVRAPIEGQYF. The DNA for the CDR3 is TGTGCCTGGAGTGTAAGGGCACCCATCGAAGGGCAGTACTTC.

Here the CDR3 reads CASSLAPRLFSNYGYTF. The DNA of the CDR3 is TGTGCCAGCAGCTTAGCCCCACGGCTATTTTCTAACTATGGCTACACCTTC. The chain employs TRBV7-9 and TRBJ1-2; D unclear. Per germline, CDR1 SEHNR and CDR2 FQNEAQ (reference sequence). The CDR3 sequence is 17 residues long. V dropped 0 bases and J dropped 0 bases, with 14 bases sitting between them.

CDR3 region: CASSLSGILQETQYF. CDR3 nucleotides: TGTGCCAGCAGCTTGTCCGGTATCTTACAAGAGACCCAGTACTTC. The rearrangement joins TRBV11-1 to TRBJ2-5; D is unresolved. The V gene's germline CDR1 is SGHAT and CDR2 FQDESV (reference sequence). The CDR3 has 15 amino acids. V lost 3 bases, J lost 2 bases, and 13 bases lay in between.

This clonotype was recorded only once. DNA for the CDR3: TGTGCCAGCAGTCACCAGGGTCGTCTTAGGTCTGGGGCCAACGTCCTGACTTTC. It encodes CASSHQGRLRSGANVLTF. J is TRBJ2-6 and V is TRBV6-2 or TRBV6-3, with D tentatively TRBD1 (5 bases). V lost 5 bases and J 1 base, leaving 18 bases between the germline ends. This CDR3 is built from 18 residues. The V gene's germline CDR1 is MNHEY and CDR2 SVGEGT.

This chain joins TRBV19 and TRBJ1-1, with D hard to call. The germline V gene has CDR1 LNHDA and CDR2 SQIVND (reference sequence). V was clipped by 3 bases and J by 5 bases, with 16 bases between them. The CDR3 is 15 amino acids. The CDR3 protein is CASSIWTLIGTEAFF. The CDR3 bases are TGTGCCAGTAGTATCTGGACTCTGATAGGGACTGAAGCTTTCTTT.

In its sample, this clonotype was seen once. This rearrangement joins TRBV7-8 to TRBJ2-1; the D gene could be TRBD1 or TRBD2 (5 bases each). CDR1 and CDR2 from the germline V gene are SGHVS and FQNEAQ. V was clipped by 10 bases and J by 8 bases, with 18 bases between them. There are 13 residues in the CDR3. CDR3 sequence: CATSDGRGDEQFF. CDR3 in DNA: TGTGCCACTTCGGACGGCCGAGGGGATGAGCAGTTCTTC.

The chain recombines TRBV7-9 with TRBJ2-5, with 10 bases that match TRBD1. The trim removed 5 bases at V and 4 bases at J, leaving 10 bases unmatched. The germline gives CDR1 SEHNR, CDR2 FQNEAQ (reference sequence). This CDR3 contains 16 residues. The chain's CDR3 is CASSPGDRGEGETQYF. DNA of the CDR3: TGTGCCAGCAGCCCCGGGGACAGGGGAGAGGGAGAGACCCAGTACTTC.

The V call is TRBV4-3, the J call TRBJ1-2; D remains unclear. The CDR3 has 16 amino acids. Germline CDR1 is LGHNA and CDR2 is YSLEER. V was trimmed by 0 bases and J by 5 bases, leaving 16 bases between them. CDR3 sequence reads: CASSQEATGGIYGYTF. CDR3 coding DNA: TGCGCCAGCAGCCAAGAGGCGACGGGAGGGATATATGGCTACACCTTC.

This chain links TRBV12-5 with TRBJ2-5, with D possibly matching TRBD2 (5 bases). The CDR3 extends over 12 amino acids. The V and J ends lost 6 bases and 0 bases respectively, with 5 bases between them. Germline lookup yields CDR1 LGHNT and CDR2 FRNRAP. The DNA of the CDR3 is TGTGCTAGTGGGACTAACCAAGAGACCCAGTACTTC. It encodes CASGTNQETQYF.

This clonotype occurred a few times. The genes are TRBV6-2 or TRBV6-3 and TRBJ1-5, with D unresolved. Germline CDR1 MNHEY, CDR2 SVGEGT. The CDR3 contains 16 residues. The V end lost 2 bases, the J end lost 5 bases, and 16 bases lay between the germline ends. The CDR3 spells CASSYDPGAGDQPQHF. The CDR3 DNA sequence: TGTGCCAGCAGTTACGATCCGGGTGCGGGAGATCAGCCCCAGCATTTT.

The sample holds a few counts of this clonotype. This chain joins TRBV12-3 or TRBV12-4 and TRBJ1-6, with D perhaps TRBD1 (5 bases). Deletions cut 1 base from V and 6 bases from J, with 7 bases between. This CDR3 has 14 residues. CDR3 region: CASSLGDSNSPLHF. The CDR3 DNA follows: TGTGCCAGCAGTTTAGGAGACAGTAATTCACCCCTCCACTTT.

The V and J genes are TRBV28 and TRBJ2-5, with a tentative D call TRBD2 (6 bases). V gave up 6 bases and J gave up 2 bases, with 10 bases separating them. This CDR3 is built from 13 residues. Germline CDR1 and CDR2: MDHEN and SYDVKM. CDR3 residues: CASSPGLQETQYF. CDR3 nucleotides: TGTGCCAGCAGCCCAGGACTACAAGAGACCCAGTACTTC.

The rearrangement joins TRBV2 to TRBJ2-2; 8 bases align to TRBD2. V was clipped by 7 bases and J by 0 bases; unmatched bases: 1. The germline gives CDR1 SNHLY, CDR2 FYNNEI. This CDR3 has 14 residues. In nucleotides, the CDR3 is TGTGCCAGCATAGCGGGGCCGAACACCGGGGAGCTGTTTTTT. Translating gives CASIAGPNTGELFF.

The chain couples TRBV2 to TRBJ1-3, with 7 bases matching TRBD1. There are 15 residues in the CDR3. J gave up 0 bases and V 7 bases, and 6 bases lay outside the gene matches. Germline V CDR1 and CDR2: SNHLY, FYNNEI. The CDR3 spells CASTGQLISGNTIYF. The DNA for the CDR3 is TGTGCCAGCACGGGACAGCTTATCTCTGGAAACACCATATATTTT.

This clonotype was seen a few times. In nucleotides, the CDR3 is TGTGCCTGGACAGAGCAGGGGGACACTGAAGCTTTCTTT. Protein sequence: CAWTEQGDTEAFF. The chain employs TRBV30 and TRBJ1-1, with TRBD1 matching 7 bases. Germline V gene data show CDR1 as GTSNPN and CDR2 as SVGIG (reference sequence). J was trimmed by 3 bases and V by 4 bases; bases with no gene match: 5. The CDR3 is 13 residues long.

The genes are TRBV7-3 and TRBJ2-1; D not resolved. Germline V gene data show CDR1 as SGHTA and CDR2 as FQGTGA. V was pared by 1 base and J by 1 base, with 8 bases between. This CDR3 contains 15 residues. The DNA for the CDR3 is TGTGCCAGCAGCTTAAGGAGTGGGTCCTACAATGAGCAGTTCTTC. Its protein product is CASSLRSGSYNEQFF.

This clonotype was counted only a few times. The gene calls are TRBV2 and TRBJ1-1, with D possibly being TRBD1 (5 bases). The CDR3 has 13 amino acids. V dropped 7 bases and J dropped 0 bases, with 9 bases sitting between them. Germline assignment: CDR1 SNHLY and CDR2 FYNNEI. The CDR3 spells CASTWGVNTEAFF. The CDR3 DNA follows: TGTGCCAGCACTTGGGGCGTGAACACTGAAGCTTTCTTT.

By share of the sample, this clonotype is medium-sized. This chain uses TRBV3-1 with TRBJ1-6; D may be TRBD1 (5 bases). Germline values: CDR1 LGHDT, CDR2 YNNKEL (reference sequence). The CDR3 runs 13 residues. V lost 1 base to trimming and J lost 12 bases, with 10 bases between them. The CDR3 loop is CASSQVLGVPLHF. DNA of the CDR3: TGTGCCAGCAGCCAAGTATTGGGGGTACCCCTCCACTTT.

The sample holds a few counts of this clonotype. The CDR3 DNA is TGTGCCAGCAGCTGGACAGGGGGAAACTACGAGCAGTACTTC. This gives the protein CASSWTGGNYEQYF. This chain uses TRBV2 with TRBJ2-7, with 10 bases aligning to TRBD1. The CDR3 is made up of 14 amino acids. Germline lookup yields CDR1 SNHLY and CDR2 FYNNEI. J gave up 3 bases and V 6 bases, and 5 bases lay outside the gene matches.